These 2 T cell receptor beta chains came from one sample sequenced in a study of blood T cell repertoires in COVID-19. Measured with immunoSEQ multiplex PCR; TCRdb has only the in-frame clones, and not every one. In the table there are 100,000 or so clones, about 81% of which are singletons. Sequenced input: peripheral blood. Receptor source: a man of 80 years or more with acute or convalescent COVID-19.

V usage is TRBV27 and J usage is TRBJ2-5, with TRBD1 matching 9 bases. Germline-derived CDR1 and CDR2 are MNHEY and SMNVEV (reference sequence). The V segment lost 0 bases and the J segment 10 bases; nucleotides outside the gene matches: 3. CDR3 length equals 13 residues. CDR3 nucleotide sequence: TGTGCCAGCAGTTTATCGGGGACAGGGATCCAGTACTTC. Translated, it gives CASSLSGTGIQYF.

The V and J genes are TRBV6-5 and TRBJ1-1, with D unclear. With 1 base removed from V and 1 base from J, the gap between germline ends came to 7 bases. The CDR3 sequence is 14 residues long. Germline loops: CDR1 MNHEY, CDR2 SVGAGI. The chain's CDR3 is CASSYFASNTEAFF. As DNA, the CDR3 is TGTGCCAGCAGTTACTTCGCGTCGAACACTGAAGCTTTCTTT.